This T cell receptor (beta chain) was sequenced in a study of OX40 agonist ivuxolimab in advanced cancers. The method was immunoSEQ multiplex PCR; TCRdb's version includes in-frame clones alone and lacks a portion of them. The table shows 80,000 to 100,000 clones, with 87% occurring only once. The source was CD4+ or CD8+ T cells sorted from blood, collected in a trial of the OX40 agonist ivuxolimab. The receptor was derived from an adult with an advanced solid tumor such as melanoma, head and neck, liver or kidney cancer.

The CDR3 coding sequence is TGTGCCAGCAGCGTAGCTACGAGTTATGGCTACACCTTC. It yields the protein CASSVATSYGYTF. The chain has TRBV9 and TRBJ1-2; no clear D gene. Deletions cut 0 bases from V and 5 bases from J, with 8 bases between. Germline CDR1 and CDR2: SGDLS and YYNGEE. There are 13 residues in the CDR3. The entire variable domain, with the rest obtained from reference TRBV9 and TRBJ1-2, is as follows: DSGVTQTPKHLITATGQRVTLRCSPRSGDLSVYWYQQSLDQGLQFLIQYYNGEERAKGNILERFSAQQFPDLHSELNLSSLELGDSALYFCASSVATSYGYTFGSGTRLTVV.